This passage covers 10 T cell receptor beta chains from one sample sequenced in a study of cytomegalovirus exposure and HLA in healthy donors. 60 Vbeta and 13 Jbeta primers were used in PCR. Method: immunoSEQ multiplex PCR; TCRdb's copy keeps in-frame clones and lacks some. The sample includes over 65,000 clones, around 80% of them seen just once. The sample taken for sequencing was PBMCs. These receptors were collected from a man in his forties in good health and CMV-seronegative.

The V and J genes are TRBV4-2 and TRBJ1-5, with TRBD1 identical over 7 bases. Unmatched junction bases numbered 15, after V lost 1 base and J lost 6 bases. The CDR3 is 18 amino acids. Germline V gene sequence: CDR1 LGHNA, CDR2 YNFKEQ. In DNA form, the CDR3 reads TGTGCCAGCAGCCAAGGCCCTAGACAGGGCCCTTTTAGTCAGCCCCAGCATTTT. It translates to CASSQGPRQGPFSQPQHF.

The chain joins TRBV7-3 to TRBJ2-4; weak D call: TRBD2 (5 bases). The germline V gene has CDR1 SGHTA and CDR2 FQGTGA. This CDR3 comprises 14 residues. V lost 5 bases and J lost 9, with 17 bases in between. This CDR3 reads CASSPTDGETIQYF. The CDR3 coding sequence is TGTGCCAGCAGCCCCACGGACGGGGAGACCATTCAGTACTTC.

The CDR3 coding sequence is TGTGCCAGCCAAAAGGCTGGACAGGGGGACTATGGCTACACCTTC. It specifies CASQKAGQGDYGYTF. The J gene is TRBJ1-2, the V gene TRBV18; 10 nucleotides align to TRBD1. Germline V gene sequence: CDR1 KGHSH, CDR2 LQKENI. The CDR3 covers 15 residues. J lost 3 bases, V lost 8 bases, and 9 bases had no gene match.

This clone occurred once. V is TRBV27 and J is TRBJ2-5, with D possibly TRBD2 on 6 matching bases. V lost 3 bases to trimming and J lost 4 bases, with 12 bases between them. Germline V lookup: CDR1 MNHEY, CDR2 SMNVEV (reference sequence). There are 14 residues in the CDR3. CDR3 region: CASSLGGTPETQYF. CDR3 in DNA: TGTGCCAGCAGTTTGGGGGGTACACCAGAGACCCAGTACTTC.

The V gene is TRBV5-6, the J gene TRBJ2-3, with TRBD2 matching 7 bases. Trimming at V came to 6 bases and at J to 2 bases, leaving 18 bases not matched to a gene. CDR1 is SGHDT, CDR2 YYEEEE, per germline. The CDR3 loop spans 18 amino acids. The chain's CDR3 is CASIKAGLAATNTDTQYF. CDR3 nucleotide sequence: TGTGCCAGCATCAAGGCTGGGCTAGCGGCAACCAACACAGATACGCAGTATTTT.

This clone was seen a handful of times. The chain is built from TRBV9 and TRBJ2-5, with D possibly being TRBD2 (7 bases). The CDR3 is made up of 15 amino acids. CDR1 is SGDLS, CDR2 YYNGEE, per germline. V lost 0 bases and J lost 6, with 15 bases in between. The CDR3 region is CASSVDGSGGKTQYF. The DNA of the CDR3 is TGTGCCAGCAGCGTAGACGGGTCGGGGGGCAAGACCCAGTACTTC.

The chain employs TRBV6-1 and TRBJ2-5; weak D call: TRBD1 (6 bases). Trimming removed 0 bases from V and 6 bases from J, with 8 bases in between. The CDR3 is 13 amino acids. The V gene's germline CDR1 is MNHNS and CDR2 SASEGT. This CDR3 reads CASSEAGDKTQYF. DNA of the CDR3: TGTGCCAGCAGTGAAGCAGGGGACAAGACCCAGTACTTC.

This clone was recorded many times. V is TRBV28 and J is TRBJ1-5; 9 positions match TRBD1. This CDR3 has 15 amino acids. Germline trimming cut 6 bases from V and 7 bases from J; bases unmatched to any gene: 10. From germline, CDR1 is MDHEN and CDR2 SYDVKM. CDR3 region: CASSSSGTGLQPQHF. The CDR3 DNA reads as TGTGCCAGCAGCAGCTCCGGGACAGGGTTACAGCCCCAGCATTTT. The entire variable domain, with the rest obtained from reference TRBV28 and TRBJ1-5, is as follows: DVKVTQSSRYLVKRTGEKVFLECVQDMDHENMFWYRQDPGLGLRLIYFSYDVKMKEKGDIPEGYSVSREKKERFSLILESASTNQTSMYLCASSSSGTGLQPQHFGDGTRLSIL.

The chain recombines TRBV5-1 with TRBJ2-1; TRBD2 aligns across 7 bases. The V and J ends lost 4 bases and 3 bases, in that order; junction bases with no gene match: 7. Germline assignment: CDR1 SGHRS and CDR2 YFSETQ. The CDR3 runs to 15 residues. CDR3 coding DNA: TGCGCCAGCAGCCCAGAGGGGACTAACTACAATGAGCAGTTCTTC. This sequence encodes CASSPEGTNYNEQFF.

This clone was observed a few times. J is TRBJ1-1 and V is TRBV10-3, with TRBD1 matching 7 bases. This CDR3 comprises 14 residues. V was clipped by 7 bases and J by 5 bases; unmatched bases: 10. Germline V gene lookup returns CDR1 ENHRY and CDR2 SYGVKD. CDR3 nucleotide sequence: TGTGCCATCAAGCCTACAGGGGAAGTAACTGAAGCTTTCTTT. Protein product: CAIKPTGEVTEAFF.